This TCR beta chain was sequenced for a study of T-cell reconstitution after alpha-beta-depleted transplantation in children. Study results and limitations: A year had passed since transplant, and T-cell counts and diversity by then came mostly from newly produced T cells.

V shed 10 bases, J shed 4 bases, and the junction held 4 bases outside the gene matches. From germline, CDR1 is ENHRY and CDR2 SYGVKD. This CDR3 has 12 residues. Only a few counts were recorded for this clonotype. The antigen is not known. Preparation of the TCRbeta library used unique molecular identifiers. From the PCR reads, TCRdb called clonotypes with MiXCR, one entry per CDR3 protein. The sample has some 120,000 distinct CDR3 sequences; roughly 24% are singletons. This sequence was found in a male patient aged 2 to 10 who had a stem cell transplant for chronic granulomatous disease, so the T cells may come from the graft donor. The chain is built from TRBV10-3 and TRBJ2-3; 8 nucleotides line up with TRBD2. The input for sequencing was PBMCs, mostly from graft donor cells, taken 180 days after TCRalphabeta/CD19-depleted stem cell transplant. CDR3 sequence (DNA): TGTGCCACCGGACTAGCTGCAGATACGCAGTATTTT. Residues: CATGLAADTQYF.